These T cell receptor beta chains were read from a single sample in a study of blood T cell repertoires in COVID-19. TCRdb keeps only in-frame clones here, not all; method: immunoSEQ multiplex PCR. This table holds a few hundred thousand clones, about 89% found once. Specimen: peripheral blood. These receptors all come from a man aged 35 to 55 who had recovered from COVID-19. The CDR3 runs from the conserved cysteine through the conserved F or W. The D gene is left open where the match is weak. Expanded clones get a size class; other rows say once, few or many, or leave the size out.

TRBJ1-4	NA	TRBD1	TRBV10-3	TGTGCCATCAGTGAGACAGGGGATCCTAATGAAAAACTGTTTTTT	CAISETGDPNEKLFF
TRBJ2-7	NA	TRBD2	TRBV5-6	TGTGCCAGCAGCTTACCCGGGACTAGCGAATACGAGCAGTACTTC	CASSLPGTSEYEQYF
TRBJ2-1	once	NA	TRBV30	TGTGCCTGCGTTCCGGGGGACGTATACAATGAGCAGTTCTTC	CACVPGDVYNEQFF
TRBJ1-1	NA	TRBD1	TRBV4-3	TGCGCCAGCAGCCAAGTACAGGGGGTCGGTGAAGCTTTCTTT	CASSQVQGVGEAFF
TRBJ2-2	NA	NA	TRBV3-1/TRBV3-2	TGTGCCAGCAGCCAAGTTGCCTTCGGCGGGGCGAACACCGGGGAGCTGTTTTTT	CASSQVAFGGANTGELFF
TRBJ2-3	NA	TRBD2	TRBV9	TGTGCCAGCAGCGAGCGAGCGGGAGATTTGTCAGATACGCAGTATTTT	CASSERAGDLSDTQYF
TRBJ2-6	NA	NA	TRBV10-3	TGTGCCATTAGGGGGACTGGGGCCAACGTCCTGACTTTC	CAIRGTGANVLTF
TRBJ2-4	NA	TRBD2	TRBV25-1	TGTGCCAGCAGTGAATACCCCATTGGGGAGGGAAACATTCAGTACTTC	CASSEYPIGEGNIQYF
TRBJ1-5	NA	TRBD1	TRBV19	TGTGCCAGTAGTATAACAGGGGGTGGTCAGCCCCAGCATTTT	CASSITGGGQPQHF
TRBJ2-7	NA	NA	TRBV6-2/TRBV6-3	TGTGCCAGCAGCCACTTCTGGCAGGGGGGCTACGAGCAGTACTTC	CASSHFWQGGYEQYF
TRBJ1-1	NA	NA	TRBV19	TGTGCCAGTACCGTGCGGCAGATGAACACTGAAGCTTTCTTT	CASTVRQMNTEAFF
TRBJ2-5	few	NA	TRBV18	TGTGCCAGCTCGGCGACAGGCGGGGAGACCCAGTACTTC	CASSATGGETQYF
TRBJ2-2	NA	TRBD1	TRBV14	TGTGCCAGCAGCCCCACAGGGGGCAACACCGGGGAGCTGTTTTTT	CASSPTGGNTGELFF
TRBJ1-1	few	NA	TRBV30	TGTGCCTGGAGTTCACCGTGGACAGCGAACACTGAAGCTTTCTTT	CAWSSPWTANTEAFF
TRBJ1-1	NA	NA	TRBV7-2	TGTGCCAGCAGCTACTCTCCGATTGGGAACACTGAAGCTTTCTTT	CASSYSPIGNTEAFF
TRBJ2-7	NA	TRBD1	TRBV9	TGTGCCAGCAGCGGTGGACAGGGGGTCTACGAGCAGTACTTC	CASSGGQGVYEQYF
TRBJ2-3	NA	TRBD1	TRBV9	TGTGCCAGCACCAAGACAGGGGGGGAAGATACGCAGTATTTT	CASTKTGGEDTQYF
TRBJ1-1	NA	TRBD1	TRBV7-2	TGTGCCAGCAGCTTAGCGAGGGGGCTGAACACTGAAGCTTTCTTT	CASSLARGLNTEAFF
TRBJ2-1	NA	NA	TRBV2	TGTGCCAGCAGGGAGCGACCTAGCCAGGAGCAGTTCTTC	CASRERPSQEQFF
TRBJ2-5	once	TRBD1	TRBV7-2	TGTGCCAGCACCTTCGACAGGGGGCAGGAGACCCAGTACTTC	CASTFDRGQETQYF
TRBJ1-2	NA	NA	TRBV3-1/TRBV3-2	TGTGCCAGCAGCCCGAAAACACCTAACTATGGCTACACCTTC	CASSPKTPNYGYTF
TRBJ1-2	NA	TRBD1	TRBV11-2	TGTGCCAGCAGCTTAGACCACAGGGGCAGGGATGGCTACACCTTC	CASSLDHRGRDGYTF
TRBJ2-7	NA	NA	TRBV18	TGTGCCAGCTCCCCGACCGCGGCCTACGAGCAGTACTTC	CASSPTAAYEQYF
TRBJ2-1	few	TRBD2	TRBV3-1/TRBV3-2	TGTGCCAGCAGCCTAACCCATCTAGCGGGAGTCTACAATGAGCAGTTCTTC	CASSLTHLAGVYNEQFF
TRBJ1-3	NA	NA	TRBV29-1	TGCAGCGCCGGGGGAAACACCATATATTTT	CSAGGNTIYF
TRBJ2-3	NA	NA	TRBV5-1	TGCGCCAGCAGCCGTTCGCAGGTTGCATCAGATACGCAGTATTTT	CASSRSQVASDTQYF
TRBJ2-7	few	TRBD2	TRBV9	TGTGCCAGCAGCCCGGGGACTACCTACGAGCAGTACTTC	CASSPGTTYEQYF
TRBJ1-4	NA	NA	TRBV19	TGTGCCAGTAGTCTACAGGGCCCAAATGAAAAACTGTTTTTT	CASSLQGPNEKLFF
TRBJ2-6	NA	NA	TRBV3-1/TRBV3-2	TGTGCCAGCAGCCAAGTGAGGTTAGGGAGTGGGGCCAACGTCCTGACTTTC	CASSQVRLGSGANVLTF
TRBJ1-2	NA	NA	TRBV7-8	TGTGCCAGCACTCGGACAGCTAACTATGGCTACACCTTC	CASTRTANYGYTF
TRBJ2-1	NA	NA	TRBV5-1	TGCGCCAGCAGCTCCCAGAGGAGGGGCGATGAGCAGTTCTTC	CASSSQRRGDEQFF
TRBJ1-5	NA	NA	TRBV19	TGTGCCAGTAGTATAGTGCGGGGAGAGAGCAATCAGCCCCAGCATTTT	CASSIVRGESNQPQHF
TRBJ1-5	NA	TRBD1	TRBV13	TGTGCCAGCAGCCCAACGGACAGGGGGCTCCTCTGGCAGCCCCAGCATTTT	CASSPTDRGLLWQPQHF
TRBJ2-5	NA	TRBD2	TRBV11-2	TGTGCCAGCAGCTTGAGACTAGCGGGGGGGCCCGAGACCCAGTACTTC	CASSLRLAGGPETQYF
TRBJ1-6	NA	NA	TRBV5-1	TGCGCCAGCAGCTCGATAGGGGGTACAACTTTGTCACCCCTCCACTTT	CASSSIGGTTLSPLHF
TRBJ2-7	NA	NA	TRBV2	TGTGCCAGCAGTCGGACAGACAAGGCCTACGAGCAGTACTTC	CASSRTDKAYEQYF
TRBJ1-3	NA	TRBD1	TRBV10-3	TGTGCCATCAGTGGTGCGGACAGGATTGGAAACACCATATATTTT	CAISGADRIGNTIYF
TRBJ1-5	NA	NA	TRBV10-2	TGCGCCAGCATCACGGACAGATTAGGCAAGAAGCCCCAGCATTTT	CASITDRLGKKPQHF
TRBJ2-7	NA	NA	TRBV10-1	TGCGCCAGCATGGGACAAGGGATCGAGCAGTACTTC	CASMGQGIEQYF
TRBJ2-7	NA	NA	TRBV9	TGTGCCAGCGGTAGCGGCTCCTACGAGCAGTACTTC	CASGSGSYEQYF
TRBJ1-4	NA	NA	TRBV6-6	TGTGCCAGCAGTTACGGCTCGGGTGGTAATGAAAAACTGTTTTTT	CASSYGSGGNEKLFF
TRBJ2-5	NA	NA	TRBV12-5	TGTGCTAGTGACAGGGAAGAGACCCAGTACTTC	CASDREETQYF
TRBJ1-1	NA	TRBD1	TRBV6-2/TRBV6-3	TGTGCCAGCAGTTACTCGATTGGGACAGTGGACACTGAAGCTTTCTTT	CASSYSIGTVDTEAFF
TRBJ1-1	NA	NA	TRBV25-1	TGTGCCAGCAGTGAATGGGGGGAGAACACTGAAGCTTTCTTT	CASSEWGENTEAFF
TRBJ2-7	NA	TRBD1	TRBV5-4	TGTGCCAGCAGCCCCGGACAGGGGAGGCACGAGCAGTACTTC	CASSPGQGRHEQYF
TRBJ2-7	NA	TRBD1	TRBV6-5	TGTGCCAGCAGTCCAACTACGGGACAGACCAGACTGTACTTC	CASSPTTGQTRLYF